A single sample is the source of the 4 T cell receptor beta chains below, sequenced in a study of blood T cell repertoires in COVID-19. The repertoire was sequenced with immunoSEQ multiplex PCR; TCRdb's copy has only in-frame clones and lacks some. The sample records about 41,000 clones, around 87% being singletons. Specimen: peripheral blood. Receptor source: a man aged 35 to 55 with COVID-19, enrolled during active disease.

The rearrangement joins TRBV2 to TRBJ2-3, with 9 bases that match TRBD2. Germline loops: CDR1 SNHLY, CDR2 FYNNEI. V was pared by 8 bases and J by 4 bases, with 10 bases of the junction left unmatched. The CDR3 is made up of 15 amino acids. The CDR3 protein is CASCLAGTPADTQYF. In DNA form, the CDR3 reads TGTGCCAGCTGCCTAGCGGGGACCCCGGCAGATACGCAGTATTTT.

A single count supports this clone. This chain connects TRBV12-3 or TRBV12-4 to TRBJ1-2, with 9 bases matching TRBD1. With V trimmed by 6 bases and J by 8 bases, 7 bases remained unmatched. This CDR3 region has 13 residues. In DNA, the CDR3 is TGTGCCAGCAGCCGGGACAGGGTGGCGGGCTACACCTTC. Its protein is CASSRDRVAGYTF.

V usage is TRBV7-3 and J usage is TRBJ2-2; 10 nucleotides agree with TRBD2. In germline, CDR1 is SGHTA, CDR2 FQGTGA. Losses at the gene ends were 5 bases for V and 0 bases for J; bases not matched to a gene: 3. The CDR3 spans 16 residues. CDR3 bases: TGTGCCAGCAGCGTTACTAGCGGGACGAACACCGGGGAGCTGTTTTTT. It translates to CASSVTSGTNTGELFF. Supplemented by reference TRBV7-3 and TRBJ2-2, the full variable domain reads GAGVSQTPSNKVTEKGKYVELRCDPISGHTALYWYRQSLGQGPEFLIYFQGTGAADDSGLPNDRFFAVRPEGSVSTLKIQRTERGDSAVYLCASSVTSGTNTGELFFGEGSRLTVL.

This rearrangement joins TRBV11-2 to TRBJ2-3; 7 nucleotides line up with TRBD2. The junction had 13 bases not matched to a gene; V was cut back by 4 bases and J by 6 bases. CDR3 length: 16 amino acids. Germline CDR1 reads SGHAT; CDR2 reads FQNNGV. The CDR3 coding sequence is TGTGCCAGCAGCTCCAGCCTAGCGGTGGCACCGGATACGCAGTATTTT. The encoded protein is CASSSSLAVAPDTQYF.